This passage covers 25 T cell receptor beta chains from one sample sequenced in a study of T cell changes during pregnancy in multiple sclerosis. The repertoire was sequenced with immunoSEQ multiplex PCR; TCRdb's copy has only in-frame clones and lacks some. The table lists 55,000 to 75,000 clones, approximately 93% of them singletons. Sequencing used CD8+ T cells from peripheral blood mononuclear cells, obtained in the second trimester of pregnancy. These receptors all come from a female donor with multiple sclerosis, enrolled in a pregnancy study.

This chain connects TRBV5-5 to TRBJ2-7; perhaps TRBD1 as D (6 bases). Trimming took off 1 base at V and 6 bases at J, with 8 bases between the two ends. In germline, CDR1 is SGHKS, CDR2 YYEKEE (reference sequence). This CDR3 region has 12 residues. This chain's CDR3 is CASSLWDTEQYF. The CDR3 region has the DNA TGTGCCAGCAGCTTGTGGGACACCGAGCAGTACTTC.

CDR3 residues: CASEPDGLNEKLFF. The CDR3 DNA reads as TGTGCCAGCGAACCTGACGGACTTAATGAAAAACTGTTTTTT. The V call is TRBV25-1, the J call TRBJ1-4; D remains unclear. Between the trimmed V and J ends, which lost 8 bases and 4 bases, there was a span of 14 bases. This CDR3 contains 14 residues. The germline V gene has CDR1 MGHDK and CDR2 SYGVNS.

The V and J genes are TRBV30 and TRBJ2-5; TRBD2 agrees at 7 bases. Unmatched junction bases numbered 6, after V lost 0 bases and J lost 2 bases. The CDR3 runs to 15 residues. Germline V CDR1 and CDR2: GTSNPN, SVGIG (reference sequence). CDR3 sequence reads: CAWSVLSGGQETQYF. The CDR3 nucleotides are TGTGCCTGGAGTGTACTATCGGGGGGTCAAGAGACCCAGTACTTC.

CDR3 amino acids: CASSLSTGQGLGGELFF. CDR3 nucleotide sequence: TGTGCCAGCAGCCTAAGTACAGGACAGGGGTTGGGCGGGGAGCTGTTTTTT. V and J are TRBV9 and TRBJ2-2; 9 nucleotides match TRBD1. V lost 4 bases and J lost 7; bases outside the gene matches: 14. This CDR3 has 17 amino acids. The germline gives CDR1 SGDLS, CDR2 YYNGEE.

The chain recombines TRBV19 with TRBJ1-2; TRBD1 agrees at 7 bases. Trimming cost V 5 bases and J 4 bases; bases outside gene matches: 10. CDR1 is LNHDA and CDR2 is SQIVND in the germline V gene (reference sequence). The CDR3 sequence is 15 residues long. The chain's CDR3 is CASSSSTGLGYGYTF. The CDR3 nucleotides are TGTGCCAGTAGTTCTTCGACAGGGTTGGGCTATGGCTACACCTTC.

The V and J genes are TRBV5-1 and TRBJ1-5; D is uncertain. With 0 bases removed from V and 5 bases from J, the gap between germline ends came to 6 bases. The V gene's germline CDR1 is SGHRS and CDR2 YFSETQ. The CDR3 loop spans 13 amino acids. In nucleotides, the CDR3 is TGCGCCAGCAGCTTGGACAGATATCAGCCCCAGCATTTT. This sequence encodes CASSLDRYQPQHF.

The chain carries TRBV7-9 and TRBJ2-7; D unresolved. Germline V lookup: CDR1 SEHNR, CDR2 FQNEAQ (reference sequence). V was pared by 2 bases and J by 3 bases, with 8 bases between. The length of the CDR3 is 13 residues. The CDR3 DNA is TGTGCCAGCAGCTTATTGGCGGACTACGAGCAGTACTTC. The encoded protein is CASSLLADYEQYF.

The chain is built from TRBV27 and TRBJ1-1, with a possible D match to TRBD1 (5 bases). CDR1 and CDR2 (germline): MNHEY, SMNVEV (reference sequence). The V and J ends lost 7 bases and 4 bases respectively, with 16 bases between them. CDR3 length equals 14 residues. The CDR3 bases are TGTGCCAGCATCTCAGGCCTGGGGCGCACTGAAGCTTTCTTT. Translated, it gives CASISGLGRTEAFF.

The CDR3 coding sequence is TGCGCCAGCAGCCAAGAATTAACGGCAGGGGGGTACAATGAGCAGTTCTTC. Its translation is CASSQELTAGGYNEQFF. The chain employs TRBV4-3 and TRBJ2-1; D may be TRBD1 (7 bases). The V end was cut by 0 bases, the J end by 4 bases, with 16 bases between. Germline V gene data show CDR1 as LGHNA and CDR2 as YSLEER. CDR3 size: 17 residues.

This chain links TRBV9 with TRBJ2-7; possible D gene TRBD1, 5 bases. CDR1 is SGDLS, CDR2 YYNGEE, per germline. This CDR3 has 14 amino acids. V was clipped by 0 bases and J by 2 bases, with 9 bases between them. This CDR3 reads CASSVETTAYEQYF. The DNA for the CDR3 is TGTGCCAGCAGCGTAGAAACGACAGCCTACGAGCAGTACTTC.

This sequence joins TRBV14 and TRBJ2-7, with 9 positions matching TRBD1. The CDR3 has 17 amino acids. Trimming cost V 0 bases and J 3 bases; bases outside gene matches: 9. The V gene's germline CDR1 is SGHDN and CDR2 FVKESK. CDR3 DNA: TGTGCCAGCAGCCAAGATCTCCGGGACAGGGTTAACTACGAGCAGTACTTC. Encoded protein: CASSQDLRDRVNYEQYF.

V and J are TRBV4-1 and TRBJ2-3; no firm D call. Germline V gives CDR1 MGHRA, CDR2 YSYEKL. The CDR3 extends over 13 amino acids. V lost 0 bases to trimming and J lost 4 bases, with 5 bases between them. DNA of the CDR3: TGCGCCAGCAGCCAAGAAGCATCAGATACGCAGTATTTT. Its translation is CASSQEASDTQYF.

The rearrangement links TRBV13 to TRBJ2-2; D unclear. This CDR3 comprises 12 residues. V was shortened by 6 bases and J by 4 bases, with 6 bases between the two germline ends. CDR1 and CDR2 (germline): PRHDT, FYEKMQ (reference sequence). CDR3 DNA sequence: TGTGCCAGCAGAGACATCACCGGGGAGCTGTTTTTT. Amino acid sequence: CASRDITGELFF.

The chain is built from TRBV15 and TRBJ2-1; 7 nucleotides agree with TRBD2. This CDR3 has 15 amino acids. J lost 4 bases, V lost 3 bases, and 6 bases had no gene match. Germline CDR1 reads LNHNV; CDR2 reads YYDKDF (reference sequence). The CDR3 loop reads CATSSYLAVYNEQFF. The CDR3 DNA follows: TGTGCCACCAGCAGTTATCTAGCGGTTTACAATGAGCAGTTCTTC.

The V gene is TRBV12-2, the J gene TRBJ2-7; the tabulated D call, TRBD2, remains unverified against the DNA. TRBV12-2 is a known pseudogene. The length of the CDR3 is 15 residues. CDR3 sequence (DNA): TGTGCAAGTCGCCTTCACGTTAAGAGCTCCTACGAGCAGTACTTC. This translates into CASRLHVKSSYEQYF.

The CDR3 reads CASSSGVLSNQPQHF. The CDR3 nucleotides read TGTGCCAGCAGCTCGGGGGTTCTGAGCAATCAGCCCCAGCATTTT. The rearrangement links TRBV5-8 to TRBJ1-5; D perhaps matches TRBD1 (5 bases). V dropped 3 bases and J dropped 1 base, with 11 bases sitting between them. The CDR3 is 15 amino acids. The germline CDR1 and CDR2 sequences are SGHTS and YDEGEE.

The rearrangement links TRBV6-1 to TRBJ2-7; D possibly corresponds to TRBD1 (8 bases). Between the trimmed V and J ends, which lost 4 bases and 7 bases, there was a span of 20 bases. This CDR3 is built from 15 residues. Germline CDR1 is MNHNS and CDR2 is SASEGT. The CDR3 is CASSAFGQGGREQYF. CDR3 DNA: TGTGCCAGCAGTGCATTCGGACAGGGAGGGAGGGAGCAGTACTTC.

A single count supports this clone. The chain employs TRBV2 and TRBJ2-7; maybe TRBD1 (6 bases). Looked up from germline, CDR1 is SNHLY and CDR2 is FYNNEI. Trimming removed 4 bases from V and 4 bases from J, with 8 bases in between. CDR3 length: 12 residues. The CDR3 region is CASSATGYEQYF. The CDR3 region has the DNA TGTGCCAGCAGTGCGACAGGTTACGAGCAGTACTTC.

V gene TRBV4-3 combines with J gene TRBJ2-7; D is perhaps TRBD2 (6 bases). The CDR3 spans 14 residues. V was pared by 1 base and J by 3 bases, with 10 bases between. Per the germline V gene, CDR1 is LGHNA and CDR2 is YSLEER. The CDR3 DNA is TGCGCCAGCAGCCAAGCGGAGGGTTTCTACGAGCAGTACTTC. It is translated as CASSQAEGFYEQYF.

J is TRBJ2-7 and V is TRBV25-1; tentative D call: TRBD2 (5 bases). CDR1 is MGHDK and CDR2 is SYGVNS in the germline V gene. Trimming left V 5 bases short and J 3 bases short, with 11 bases between. CDR3 size: 13 residues. This CDR3 is CASSYGEDYEQYF. The DNA for the CDR3 is TGTGCCAGCAGTTACGGGGAAGACTACGAGCAGTACTTC.

In its sample, this clone was seen once. CDR3 sequence (DNA): TGTGCCAGCAGCGCCGGGGCCAAAAACATTCAGTACTTC. Its translation: CASSAGAKNIQYF. V usage is TRBV9 and J usage is TRBJ2-4; D not resolved. V was clipped by 3 bases and J by 1 base, with 5 bases between them. The CDR3 runs to 13 residues. CDR1 is SGDLS, CDR2 YYNGEE, per germline. Supplemented by reference TRBV9 and TRBJ2-4, the full variable domain reads DSGVTQTPKHLITATGQRVTLRCSPRSGDLSVYWYQQSLDQGLQFLIQYYNGEERAKGNILERFSAQQFPDLHSELNLSSLELGDSALYFCASSAGAKNIQYFGAGTRLSVL.

The V gene is TRBV19, the J gene TRBJ2-5; 9 bases match TRBD1. V was clipped by 9 bases and J by 5 bases; unmatched bases: 13. Germline-derived CDR1 and CDR2 are LNHDA and SQIVND (reference sequence). This CDR3 spans 15 amino acids. The DNA for the CDR3 is TGTGCCAGCGCCAAGAGACAGGGGGTGAGGGAGACCCAGTACTTC. It codes for CASAKRQGVRETQYF.

The chain recombines TRBV4-1 with TRBJ1-1; TRBD1 agrees at 8 bases. Germline V CDR1 and CDR2: MGHRA, YSYEKL. This CDR3 is 15 amino acids long. After removal of 3 bases from V and 1 base from J, the junction contained 4 bases not matched to a gene. This CDR3 is CASSHEGTGNTEAFF. In nucleotides, the CDR3 is TGCGCCAGCAGCCATGAAGGGACAGGGAACACTGAAGCTTTCTTT.

J is TRBJ2-7 and V is TRBV19, with TRBD1 identical over 9 bases. This CDR3 is built from 13 residues. V gave up 7 bases and J gave up 5 bases; unmatched junction bases: 6. CDR1 and CDR2 from the germline V gene are LNHDA and SQIVND (reference sequence). CDR3 in DNA: TGTGCCAGTACCGGGACAGGGTTCCACGAGCAGTACTTC. Encoded protein: CASTGTGFHEQYF.

This chain connects TRBV19 to TRBJ2-2; 9 nucleotides line up with TRBD1. The CDR3 runs to 16 residues. V was clipped by 7 bases and J by 3 bases; unmatched bases: 9. CDR1 and CDR2 from the germline V gene are LNHDA and SQIVND (reference sequence). The CDR3 DNA reads TGTGCCAGTACTACCGTACAGGGGGCATACACCGGGGAGCTGTTTTTT. Translating gives CASTTVQGAYTGELFF.